These T cell receptor beta chains were read from a single sample in a study of regulatory T cells in long-lasting Graves disease. TCRdb recomputed calls from the multiplex PCR reads with MiXCR, one row per CDR3 protein. The sample includes hundreds of thousands of distinct CDR3 sequences, roughly 15% seen only once; the top ten take around 19%. A further study also used this sample, focusing on T cells in Graves' hyperthyroidism and ophthalmopathy.

The sample in question was peripheral blood mononuclear cells (PBMCs), obtained at new diagnosis, from a patient treated with antithyroid drugs. These TCRs come from a woman aged 25-40 years with Graves disease. CDR3s include the opening cysteine and the closing phenylalanine or tryptophan. Each record gives: CDR3 protein, CDR3 DNA, clone size, D gene, V gene, J gene, CDR3 length. The D gene is left open where the match is weak. Size tells how often a clone was seen (once, few, many) or the class of an expanded clone, and some rows leave it out.

CASGGTGPPGANVLTF	TGTGCCAGCGGTGGGACAGGTCCGCCTGGGGCCAACGTCCTGACTTTC	few	TRBD1	TRBV28	TRBJ2-6	16
CASSVIPGQQETQYF	TGCGCCAGCAGCGTAATTCCGGGACAACAAGAGACCCAGTACTTC	.	.	TRBV4-1	TRBJ2-5	15
CASSLGIAGEGYTF	TGTGCCAGCAGCTTGGGCATCGCAGGTGAAGGCTACACCTTC	.	.	TRBV5-5	TRBJ1-2	14
CASSPHSGGSTDTQYF	TGTGCCAGCAGCCCCCATAGCGGGGGGAGCACAGATACGCAGTATTTT	.	TRBD2	TRBV28	TRBJ2-3	16
CAWSGRAGELFF	TGTGCCTGGAGCGGCAGGGCCGGGGAGCTGTTTTTT	few	.	TRBV30	TRBJ2-2	12
CATQIAGRGELFF	TGTGCCACTCAAATTGCGGGGCGCGGGGAGCTGTTTTTT	.	.	TRBV24-1	TRBJ2-2	13
CASIGNQNRGGSYGYTF	TGTGCCAGCATCGGAAACCAGAACAGGGGGGGGAGCTATGGCTACACCTTC	many	TRBD1	TRBV6-1	TRBJ1-2	17
CASGLADNYEQYF	TGTGCCAGTGGTTTAGCGGACAACTACGAGCAGTACTTC	few	.	TRBV19	TRBJ2-7	13
CASSLVVSSSGELFF	TGCGCCAGCAGCTTGGTCGTCTCTAGTTCCGGGGAGCTGTTTTTT	.	.	TRBV5-1	TRBJ2-2	15
CASSFTGAPYGYTF	TGTGCCAGCAGCTTCACAGGGGCCCCCTATGGCTACACCTTC	few	TRBD1	TRBV7-9	TRBJ1-2	14
CASSRSGAGNSPLHF	TGTGCCAGCAGCCGGTCCGGGGCGGGTAATTCACCCCTCCACTTT	.	.	TRBV7-3	TRBJ1-6	15
CASSFPVIQGAQKYF	TGTGCCAGCAGTTTCCCCGTGATACAGGGGGCTCAGAAGTATTTT	many	TRBD1	TRBV28	TRBJ2-3	15